This T cell receptor beta chain was found in a study of vaccination effects on CD4 cells after COVID-19. Clones were read by immunoSEQ multiplex PCR, and TCRdb kept only the in-frame ones, dropping some. The table shows about 47,000 clones, with roughly two thirds occurring only once. Concerning this clone: Its target is not known.

Germline CDR1 is MNHEY and CDR2 is SVGAGI. The CDR3 covers 13 residues. Trimming took 0 bases from V and 8 from J, leaving 5 bases between them. On roughly day 9 of culture, CD4+ T cells were separated out. The cohort was immunized with two doses of either the BNT162b2 or mRNA-1273 vaccine. Days 3 and 7 saw half the medium replaced with IL-2 medium. This chain links TRBV6-5 with TRBJ1-6; D is unresolved. This material consisted of CD4+ T cells from PBMCs cultured without peptide, taken after COVID-19 vaccination. The TCR was taken from a human donor who received a COVID-19 vaccine. The CDR3 spells CASSYSTDSPLHF. The CDR3 DNA follows: TGTGCCAGCAGTTACTCGACCGATTCACCCCTCCACTTT.